This TCR beta chain stems from a study of response to subunit inactivated influenza vaccine. Points from the study as a whole: Authors suggested few new T cells are recruited by each seasonal influenza vaccination.

As for this clonotype: The target antigen is unknown.

TCRdb reprocessed the RT-PCR reads via MiXCR and lists one record per CDR3 protein. The repertoire includes roughly 460,000 distinct CDR3 sequences, approximately 9.9% of them detected once, and roughly 12% sits in the top ten. Germline values: CDR1 MNHEY, CDR2 SMNVEV (reference sequence). The CDR3 runs to 19 residues. The V and J ends lost 5 bases and 0 bases, in that order; junction bases with no gene match: 13. The material sequenced was PBMCs from blood, taken about 40 days after vaccination. V gene TRBV27 combines with J gene TRBJ2-1, with 10 bases matching TRBD2. This clonotype originated in a man in his fifties who received an inactivated influenza vaccine. This CDR3 is CASSPVGAGGPGSYNEQFF. In DNA form, the CDR3 reads TGTGCCAGCAGTCCCGTGGGAGCGGGAGGGCCCGGCTCCTACAATGAGCAGTTCTTC.